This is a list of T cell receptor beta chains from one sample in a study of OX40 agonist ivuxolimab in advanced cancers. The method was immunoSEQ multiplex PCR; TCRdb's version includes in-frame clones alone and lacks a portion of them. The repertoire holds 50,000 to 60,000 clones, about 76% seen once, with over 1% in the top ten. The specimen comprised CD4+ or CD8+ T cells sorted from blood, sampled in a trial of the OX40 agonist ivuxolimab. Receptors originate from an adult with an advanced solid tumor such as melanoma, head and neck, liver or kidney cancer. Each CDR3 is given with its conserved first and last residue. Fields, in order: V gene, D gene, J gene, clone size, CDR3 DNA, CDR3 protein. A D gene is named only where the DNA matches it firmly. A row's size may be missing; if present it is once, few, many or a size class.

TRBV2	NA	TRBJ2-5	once	TGTGCCAGCAGCGCCGGGGGCCGGACAGGCGGAGAGACCCAGTACTTC	CASSAGGRTGGETQYF
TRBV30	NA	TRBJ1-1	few	TGTGCCTGGAGTGTAATACAGGTGAACACTGAAGCTTTCTTT	CAWSVIQVNTEAFF
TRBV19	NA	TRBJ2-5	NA	TGTGCCAGTAGTGGGACACATCAAGAGACCCAGTACTTC	CASSGTHQETQYF
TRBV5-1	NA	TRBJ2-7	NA	TGCGCCAGCAGCGGGGGACCCTACGAGCAGTACTTC	CASSGGPYEQYF
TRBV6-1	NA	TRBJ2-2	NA	TGTGCCAGCAGTGACACGGACAGAGCCACCGGGGAGCTGTTTTTT	CASSDTDRATGELFF
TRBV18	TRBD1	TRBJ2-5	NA	TGTGCCAGCTCACCGGGGACAGGTGATTTAGAGACCCAGTACTTC	CASSPGTGDLETQYF
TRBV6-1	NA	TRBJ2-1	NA	TGTGCCAGCAGTTCAGGGAGCGCCTCCTACAATGAGCAGTTCTTC	CASSSGSASYNEQFF
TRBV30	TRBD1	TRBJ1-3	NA	TGTGCCTGGAGTGTAAACAGGGGCGGATTTACTGGAAACACCATATATTTT	CAWSVNRGGFTGNTIYF
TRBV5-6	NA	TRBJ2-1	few	TGTGCCAGCAGCTTGGCTAGATTGGAGGGCCGTAGCTACAATGAGCAGTTCTTC	CASSLARLEGRSYNEQFF
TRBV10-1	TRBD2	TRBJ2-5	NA	TGCGCCAGCAGTGAGTCGGGGACTAGCGTCCAAGAGACCCAGTACTTC	CASSESGTSVQETQYF
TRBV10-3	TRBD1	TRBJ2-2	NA	TGTGCCATCAGCATCGACAGGGGGCGCGCCGGGGAGCTGTTTTTT	CAISIDRGRAGELFF
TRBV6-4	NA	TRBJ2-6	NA	TGTGCCACCCGACAGTATGCTGGGGCCAACGTCCTGACTTTC	CATRQYAGANVLTF
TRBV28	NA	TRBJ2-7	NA	TGTGCCAGCAGTCGAGAGCGGGCCGATCAGGAGCAGTACTTC	CASSRERADQEQYF
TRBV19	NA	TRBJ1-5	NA	TGTGCCAGTACCCGTCTAGGGAGCCTCAATCAGCCCCAGCATTTT	CASTRLGSLNQPQHF
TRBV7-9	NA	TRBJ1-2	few	TGTGCCAGCAGCGCCAGCACCGGGACCCAAGGCTACACCTTC	CASSASTGTQGYTF
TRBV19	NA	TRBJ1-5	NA	TGTGCCAGTAGCTCGGGACGGACCTATAGCAATCAGCCCCAGCATTTT	CASSSGRTYSNQPQHF
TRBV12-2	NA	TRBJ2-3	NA	TGTGCAAGTCGCCTTCTAGTTCCCGCAGATACGCAGTATTTT	CASRLLVPADTQYF
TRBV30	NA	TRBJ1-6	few	TGTGCCTGGAGTGTACGTCTTAGCGGGCACCGAGGGTCACCCCTCCACTTT	CAWSVRLSGHRGSPLHF
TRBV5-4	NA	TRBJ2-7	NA	TGTGCCAGCAGCTTGGCCTACTCCTACGAGCAGTACTTC	CASSLAYSYEQYF
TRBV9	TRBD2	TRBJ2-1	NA	TGTGCCAGCAGCGCCCCTCTAGCGGGAGGTAACTACAATGAGCAGTTCTTC	CASSAPLAGGNYNEQFF
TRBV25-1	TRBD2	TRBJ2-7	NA	TGTGCCAGCAGTACCCCCCTTGGGAGCGGGAGGGGCGAGCAGTACTTC	CASSTPLGSGRGEQYF
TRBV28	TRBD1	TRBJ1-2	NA	TGTGCCAGCAGTTCCGGGGACAGAGCTAACTATGGCTACACCTTC	CASSSGDRANYGYTF
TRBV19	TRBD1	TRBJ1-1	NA	TGTGCCAGTAGTCCCAAGGGGAGTGGGGACAGGAACACTGAAGCTTTCTTT	CASSPKGSGDRNTEAFF
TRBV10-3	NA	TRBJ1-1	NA	TGTGCCATCAGTGAGCCGCTAAAGGGGGGGACTGAAGCTTTCTTT	CAISEPLKGGTEAFF
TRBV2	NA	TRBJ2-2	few	TGTGCCAGCGAGGATTTGAAGTTCGGGGAGCTGTTTTTT	CASEDLKFGELFF
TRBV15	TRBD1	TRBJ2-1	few	TGTGCCACCAGCAGACCAGCCGGGACAGGGGTCCAATGGCAGTTCTTC	CATSRPAGTGVQWQFF
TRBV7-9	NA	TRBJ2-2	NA	TGTGCCAGCAGCCGAGACACCGGGGAGCTGTTTTTT	CASSRDTGELFF
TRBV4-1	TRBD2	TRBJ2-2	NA	TGCGCCAGCGGTGCGGGGGTCCTAAACACCGGGGAGCTGTTTTTT	CASGAGVLNTGELFF
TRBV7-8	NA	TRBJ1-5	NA	TGTGCCAGCAGCTTAGAAGGAGAAGGTCAGCCCCAGCATTTT	CASSLEGEGQPQHF
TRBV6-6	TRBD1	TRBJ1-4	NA	TGTGCCAGCAGGGGAGATCAGGGGGTTGGGGAAAAACTGTTTTTT	CASRGDQGVGEKLFF
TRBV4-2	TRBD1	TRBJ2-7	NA	TGTGCCAGCAGCCGCGCAGGACAGGGCCGCTCCTACGAGCAGTACTTC	CASSRAGQGRSYEQYF
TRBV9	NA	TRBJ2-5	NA	TGTGCCAGCAGCGTAGGAGGACGGGGACAAGAGACCCAGTACTTC	CASSVGGRGQETQYF
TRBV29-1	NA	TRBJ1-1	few	TGCAGCGTTGACACGGTGAACACTGAAGCTTTCTTT	CSVDTVNTEAFF
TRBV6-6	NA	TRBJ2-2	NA	TGTGCCAGTAGGGACGGGAACACCGGGGAGCTGTTTTTT	CASRDGNTGELFF
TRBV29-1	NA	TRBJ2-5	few	TGCAGCGTTGAGCAGGGGTTTGAGACCCAGTACTTC	CSVEQGFETQYF
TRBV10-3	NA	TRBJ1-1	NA	TGTGCCATCAGTGTGGGAAAATCTGAAGCTTTCTTT	CAISVGKSEAFF
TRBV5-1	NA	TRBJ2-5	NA	TGCGCCAGCAGCCCAGGACGGCACCAAGAGACCCAGTACTTC	CASSPGRHQETQYF
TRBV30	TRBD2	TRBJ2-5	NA	TGTGCCTGGAGTCGCGGGAGCTTAGCGGAGACCCAGTACTTC	CAWSRGSLAETQYF
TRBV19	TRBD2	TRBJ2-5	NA	TGTGCCAGTAGTAGAACCGGGACTAGCGAGGGGACCCAGTACTTC	CASSRTGTSEGTQYF
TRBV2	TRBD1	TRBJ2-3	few	TGTGCCAGCGGACAGGGTAGGACAGATACGCAGTATTTT	CASGQGRTDTQYF
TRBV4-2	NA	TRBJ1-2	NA	TGTGCCAGCAGCCAAGGGGGGGGCTACTATGGCTACACCTTC	CASSQGGGYYGYTF
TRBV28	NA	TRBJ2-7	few	TGTGCCACCACAAGTGTCTACGAGCAGTACTTC	CATTSVYEQYF
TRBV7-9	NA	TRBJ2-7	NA	TGTGCCAGCAGCCGCTGGACAGTTAGCGACGAGCAGTACTTC	CASSRWTVSDEQYF
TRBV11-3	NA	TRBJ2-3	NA	TGTGCCAGCAGCTTTGGATCCTCAGATGGGCAGTATTTT	CASSFGSSDGQYF
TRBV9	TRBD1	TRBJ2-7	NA	TGTGCCAGCAGCGTAGGGAGACAGGGCGACGAGCAGTACTTC	CASSVGRQGDEQYF
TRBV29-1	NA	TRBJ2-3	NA	TGCAGCGTTGACGGGCCTATCCGGCTAGGCACAGATACGCAGTATTTT	CSVDGPIRLGTDTQYF
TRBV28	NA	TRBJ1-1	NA	TGTGCCAGCAGTCTTCCGAGGGATGGTGCCACTGAAGCTTTCTTT	CASSLPRDGATEAFF
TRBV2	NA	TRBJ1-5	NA	TGTGCCGGGGGTGGGGCCAGTAACAATCAGCCCCAGCATTTT	CAGGGASNNQPQHF
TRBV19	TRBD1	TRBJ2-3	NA	TGTGCCAGAGCAAAAGGCCGGGACAGAGTTAGCACAGATACGCAGTATTTT	CARAKGRDRVSTDTQYF
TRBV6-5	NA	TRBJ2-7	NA	TGTGCCAGCAGCCGGGAGAGAGGCTCCTACGAGCAGTACTTC	CASSRERGSYEQYF
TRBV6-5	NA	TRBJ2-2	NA	TGTGCCAGCAGTTACTCGGGGCTCGGGGAGCTGTTTTTT	CASSYSGLGELFF